This T cell receptor (beta chain) was recorded in a study of Ad26.COV2.S vaccination and SARS-CoV-2 variants. Treatment denoted: 19 received Ad26.COV2.S at low or high dose, single or two shots; 5 received placebo; per-sample allocation not given. Sample collection was performed on day 63 after the first vaccine or placebo injection. Assay: immunoSEQ multiplex PCR; the TCRdb copy retains only in-frame clones and omits some. Found here are about 400,000 clones, approximately 87% of them singletons; the top ten hold less than 4%. The germline gives CDR1 MGHRA, CDR2 YSYEKL. CDR3 length: 17 residues. With 0 bases clipped from V and 10 bases from J, the junction kept 16 bases outside the gene matches.

The V call is TRBV4-1, the J call TRBJ2-3; TRBD2 matches at 7 bases. Specimen: peripheral blood, collected in a trial of Ad26.COV2.S vaccine versus placebo. This receptor was obtained from a person aged 18-60 years who received the Ad26.COV2.S COVID-19 vaccine or a placebo. This CDR3 reads CASSQDRGLGPRGAQYF. In DNA form, the CDR3 reads TGCGCCAGCAGCCAAGACCGAGGGCTAGGTCCCCGGGGGGCGCAGTATTTT.